This T cell receptor (beta chain) is drawn from a study of control samples from healthy donors and cancer patients. Here immunoSEQ multiplex PCR was the method, and the copy in TCRdb shows in-frame clones only, minus some. Here the sample spans more than 70,000 clones, about 94% being singletons. V gave up 4 bases and J gave up 3 bases; unmatched junction bases: 2. Germline V CDR1 and CDR2: SGHTS, YDEGEE. The CDR3 covers 13 residues. The sequence was obtained from a woman under 40 in good health. The sample taken for sequencing was blood. The J gene is TRBJ2-3, the V gene TRBV5-8; 7 bases are shared with TRBD1. The CDR3 protein is CASSRQGTDTQYF. In nucleotides, the CDR3 is TGTGCCAGCAGCCGACAGGGAACAGATACGCAGTATTTT.